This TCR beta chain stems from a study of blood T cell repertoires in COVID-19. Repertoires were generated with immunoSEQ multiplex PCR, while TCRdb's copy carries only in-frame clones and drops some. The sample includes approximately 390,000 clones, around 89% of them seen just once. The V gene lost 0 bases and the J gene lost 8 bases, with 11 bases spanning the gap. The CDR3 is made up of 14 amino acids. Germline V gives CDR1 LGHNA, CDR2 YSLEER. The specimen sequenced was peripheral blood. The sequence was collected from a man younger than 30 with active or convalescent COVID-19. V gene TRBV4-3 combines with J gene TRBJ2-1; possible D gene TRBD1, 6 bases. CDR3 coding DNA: TGCGCCAGCAGCCAAGACCAGGGGCGGGATGAGCAGTTCTTC. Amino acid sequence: CASSQDQGRDEQFF.